The 2 T cell receptor beta chains listed next were all sequenced from one sample in a study of OX40 agonist ivuxolimab in advanced cancers. Clones were sequenced by immunoSEQ multiplex PCR, and TCRdb holds only the in-frame ones, with some missing. This table holds roughly 66,000 clones, more than 75% found once. Source: CD4+ or CD8+ T cells sorted from blood, taken in a trial of the OX40 agonist ivuxolimab. The receptors were sampled from an adult with an advanced solid tumor such as melanoma, head and neck, liver or kidney cancer.

This chain links TRBV7-9 with TRBJ2-2, with no clear D. Germline CDR1 is SEHNR and CDR2 is FQNEAQ (reference sequence). This CDR3 has 12 amino acids. V was clipped by 3 bases and J by 8 bases, with 7 bases between them. The CDR3 nucleotides read TGTGCCAGCAGCTTCCCCGTTGGGGAGCTGTTTTTT. It codes for CASSFPVGELFF.

This clone was detected only once. The V and J genes are TRBV6-5 and TRBJ1-1, with a possible D match to TRBD1 (6 bases). With 7 bases removed from V and 4 bases from J, the gap between germline ends came to 16 bases. Per germline, CDR1 MNHEY and CDR2 SVGAGI. This CDR3 is built from 14 residues. The CDR3 reads CASKKRQGGTEAFF. The CDR3 DNA sequence: TGTGCCAGCAAAAAGCGCCAAGGGGGCACTGAAGCTTTCTTT.